The 25 T cell receptor beta chains below all came from one sample that was sequenced in a study of blood T cell repertoires in COVID-19. Data came from immunoSEQ multiplex PCR; TCRdb stores just in-frame clones and leaves some out. The sample includes approximately 250,000 clones, 75% to 90% of them seen just once. The sequenced sample consisted of peripheral blood. The receptors originated from a man aged 25 to 40 with active or convalescent COVID-19.

The J gene is TRBJ1-4, the V gene TRBV2; a possible D gene is TRBD1 (6 bases). V gave up 10 bases and J gave up 5 bases, with 17 bases separating them. This CDR3 has 14 amino acids. Germline CDR1 SNHLY, CDR2 FYNNEI. The CDR3, as DNA: TGTGCCACTAGATACAGGGTTGCGAATGAAAAACTGTTTTTT. As protein: CATRYRVANEKLFF.

J is TRBJ1-3 and V is TRBV7-8; possibly TRBD1 for D (6 bases). The CDR3 covers 13 residues. Deletions cut 0 bases from V and 7 bases from J, with 7 bases between. Germline lookup yields CDR1 SGHVS and CDR2 FQNEAQ. This CDR3 is CASSLAGGNTIYF. CDR3 DNA: TGTGCCAGCAGCTTAGCAGGGGGTAACACCATATATTTT.

This chain uses TRBV4-3 with TRBJ1-2; 7 nucleotides agree with TRBD1. Germline V gene lookup returns CDR1 LGHNA and CDR2 YSLEER. With 3 bases clipped from V and 7 bases from J, the junction kept 5 bases outside the gene matches. This CDR3 has 13 residues. The CDR3 sequence is CASSHDRVSGYTF. Written as DNA, the CDR3 is TGCGCCAGCAGCCACGACAGGGTCTCTGGCTACACCTTC.

With regard to this clone: The same CDR3 is also encoded by other DNA sequences in this sample. V usage is TRBV18 and J usage is TRBJ2-5; 11 positions match TRBD2. J lost 1 base, V lost 2 bases, and 3 bases had no gene match. This CDR3 has 16 residues. Germline CDR1 is KGHSH and CDR2 is LQKENI. The CDR3 sequence is CASSPWLAGGQETQYF. The CDR3 DNA follows: TGTGCCAGCTCACCATGGCTAGCGGGGGGCCAAGAGACCCAGTACTTC.

The V call is TRBV7-2, the J call TRBJ2-7; 9 positions agree with TRBD1. This CDR3 is built from 15 residues. J lost 3 bases, V lost 8 bases, and 11 bases had no gene match. CDR1 is SGHTA, CDR2 FQGNSA, per germline. The CDR3 DNA reads TGTGCCAGCCGTCCCGGGACAGGGCCTTACTACGAGCAGTACTTC. Its translation: CASRPGTGPYYEQYF.

V and J are TRBV7-2 and TRBJ2-5; 8 bases map to TRBD2. Germline CDR1 SGHTA, CDR2 FQGNSA. The CDR3 is made up of 19 amino acids. V shed 3 bases, J shed 2 bases, and the junction held 17 bases outside the gene matches. CDR3 DNA sequence: TGTGCCAGCAGCTTCGGGGGGGGCGCGGTAGGTGGGATTCAAGAGACCCAGTACTTC. Protein product: CASSFGGGAVGGIQETQYF.

The chain has TRBV19 and TRBJ1-5; TRBD1 aligns across 7 bases. V lost 10 bases, J lost 3 bases, and 6 bases stayed unmatched. The CDR3 sequence is 13 residues long. Germline V gene lookup returns CDR1 LNHDA and CDR2 SQIVND (reference sequence). CDR3 amino acids: CATMRGLNQPQHF. CDR3 coding DNA: TGTGCCACCATGAGGGGGCTCAATCAGCCCCAGCATTTT. Drawing the rest from reference TRBV19 and TRBJ1-5, the complete variable domain is DGGITQSPKYLFRKEGQNVTLSCEQNLNHDAMYWYRQDPGQGLRLIYYSQIVNDFQKGDIAEGYSVSREKKESFPLTVTSAQKNPTAFYLCATMRGLNQPQHFGDGTRLSIL.

The chain recombines TRBV5-1 with TRBJ2-1; TRBD2 matches at 10 bases. The length of the CDR3 is 17 residues. Per germline, CDR1 SGHRS and CDR2 YFSETQ. The J segment lost 0 bases and the V segment lost 5 bases, leaving 8 bases of the junction unmatched. CDR3 residues: CASRPLAGPSSYNEQFF. CDR3 in DNA: TGCGCCAGCAGGCCACTAGCGGGGCCAAGCTCCTACAATGAGCAGTTCTTC.

V and J are TRBV3-1 (or the pseudogene TRBV3-2) and TRBJ2-7; 14 bases line up with TRBD2. V was pared by 4 bases and J by 4 bases, with 6 bases of the junction left unmatched. There are 16 residues in the CDR3. CDR1 is LGHDT, CDR2 YNNKEL, per germline (reference sequence). This chain's CDR3 is CASSPSTSGGAYEQYF. The CDR3 nucleotides are TGTGCCAGCAGCCCTTCGACTAGCGGGGGGGCTTACGAGCAGTACTTC.

The chain carries TRBV10-3 and TRBJ1-2; D unresolved. Germline assignment: CDR1 ENHRY and CDR2 SYGVKD. The V end was cut by 5 bases, the J end by 6 bases, with 16 bases between. The CDR3 sequence is 14 residues long. The CDR3 reads CAISTGLSKDGYTF. Written as DNA, the CDR3 is TGTGCCATCAGTACCGGACTGAGTAAGGATGGCTACACCTTC.

V is TRBV5-1 and J is TRBJ2-3, with TRBD2 matching 11 bases. Germline lookup yields CDR1 SGHRS and CDR2 YFSETQ. This CDR3 has 14 amino acids. V trimming: 7 bases; J trimming: 1 base; junction bases outside the gene matches: 2. The CDR3 DNA reads TGCGCCAGCCGTAGCGGGGGGGGCACAGATACGCAGTATTTT. This sequence encodes CASRSGGGTDTQYF.

The chain carries TRBV9 and TRBJ1-4; 9 nucleotides match TRBD1. This CDR3 is 16 amino acids long. The trim removed 4 bases at V and 9 bases at J, leaving 13 bases unmatched. Germline CDR1 reads SGDLS; CDR2 reads YYNGEE. CDR3 DNA: TGTGCCAGCAGCACCACCTCGGACAGGGGAGTCCAAAAACTGTTTTTT. Amino acids: CASSTTSDRGVQKLFF.

The chain links TRBV14 to TRBJ1-3, with a weak D call TRBD1 (5 bases). With 2 bases removed from V and 2 bases from J, the gap between germline ends came to 10 bases. CDR3 length equals 15 residues. CDR1 and CDR2 from the germline V gene are SGHDN and FVKESK. The CDR3 DNA reads as TGTGCCAGCAGCCAACCAGGGAGGGCTGGAAACACCATATATTTT. Protein sequence: CASSQPGRAGNTIYF.

J is TRBJ2-2 and V is TRBV4-1; 7 bases are a match to TRBD2. Trimming cost V 8 bases and J 6 bases; bases outside gene matches: 9. CDR3 length: 14 amino acids. The germline V gene has CDR1 MGHRA and CDR2 YSYEKL. CDR3 sequence: CASALAGVAGELFF. CDR3 DNA sequence: TGCGCCAGCGCCCTGGCGGGGGTCGCCGGGGAGCTGTTTTTT.

The rearrangement links TRBV5-1 to TRBJ1-2; D call uncertain. Germline values: CDR1 SGHRS, CDR2 YFSETQ. The CDR3 loop spans 11 amino acids. Trimming stripped 2 bases from V and 9 bases from J, with 8 bases between. The CDR3 nucleotides are TGCGCCAGCAGCTTTGGCCGAAGCTACACCTTC. Translated: CASSFGRSYTF.

The V call is TRBV6-5, the J call TRBJ2-3; TRBD1 might be the D (6 bases). Trimming cost V 6 bases and J 7 bases, with 20 bases left between them. Germline V gene data show CDR1 as MNHEY and CDR2 as SVGAGI. The CDR3 runs 15 residues. The CDR3 region has the DNA TGTGCCAGCAGCTTAGGGGGAGACGCACAAAATACGCAGTATTTT. It codes for CASSLGGDAQNTQYF.

The table lists this clone with a few counts. The chain recombines TRBV13 with TRBJ2-7; a weak D match, TRBD2 (5 bases). From germline, CDR1 is PRHDT and CDR2 FYEKMQ (reference sequence). The CDR3 sequence is 14 residues long. V was cut by 3 bases and J by 1 base, with 10 bases left in between. CDR3 residues: CASSLGVMSYEQYF. CDR3 sequence (DNA): TGTGCCAGCAGCTTGGGAGTTATGTCCTACGAGCAGTACTTC.

The gene calls are TRBV30 and TRBJ1-3, with unresolved D. This CDR3 comprises 12 residues. V was shortened by 2 bases and J by 4 bases, with 6 bases between the two germline ends. Per germline, CDR1 GTSNPN and CDR2 SVGIG (reference sequence). CDR3 sequence: CAWSPRGNTIYF. The DNA for the CDR3 is TGTGCCTGGAGTCCCAGGGGAAACACCATATATTTT.

The CDR3 DNA is TGTGCCAGCAGCTTAGGAGCTACGAGTGAAAAACTGTTTTTT. Amino acid sequence: CASSLGATSEKLFF. The chain employs TRBV7-2 and TRBJ1-4; D unclear. The CDR3 contains 14 residues. The V end lost 1 base, the J end lost 7 bases, and 10 bases lay between the germline ends. CDR1 is SGHTA and CDR2 is FQGNSA in the germline V gene.

This clone was counted between two and nine times. V and J are TRBV5-1 and TRBJ1-4, with D unclear. The CDR3 is 18 residues long. V gave up 3 bases and J gave up 0 bases, with 18 bases separating them. Germline lookup yields CDR1 SGHRS and CDR2 YFSETQ. CDR3 protein: CASSSSFGATATNEKLFF. The CDR3 bases are TGCGCCAGCAGCTCTAGTTTTGGAGCTACTGCAACTAATGAAAAACTGTTTTTT.

This clone turned up a few times. This chain's CDR3 is CASTPPSGNEQFF. The CDR3 coding sequence is TGTGCCAGCACCCCTCCTTCGGGTAATGAGCAGTTCTTC. The gene calls are TRBV12-3 or TRBV12-4 and TRBJ2-1; D not certain. Deletions cut 7 bases from V and 7 bases from J, with 14 bases between. The CDR3 spans 13 residues.

The chain recombines TRBV5-6 with TRBJ2-2, with D tentatively TRBD1 (6 bases). V was pared by 6 bases and J by 6 bases, with 18 bases between. Germline CDR1 is SGHDT and CDR2 is YYEEEE. CDR3 length: 15 residues. The DNA of the CDR3 is TGTGCCAGCAAGAACTGGAACAGGGTCGCCGGGGAGCTGTTTTTT. It encodes CASKNWNRVAGELFF.

The rearrangement uses TRBV5-6 and TRBJ2-7; 11 nucleotides match TRBD2. The V gene end was trimmed by 4 bases and the J gene end by 9 bases; junction bases not matched to a gene: 3. This CDR3 spans 12 amino acids. Per germline, CDR1 SGHDT and CDR2 YYEEEE. The CDR3 reads CASSPGLAGQYF. The CDR3, as DNA: TGTGCCAGCAGCCCCGGACTAGCGGGGCAGTACTTC.

In this sample, this clone turned up a few times. The chain combines TRBV6-4 with TRBJ2-3, with D tentatively TRBD2 (6 bases). Deletions cut 5 bases from V and 4 bases from J, with 19 bases between. This CDR3 comprises 16 residues. CDR1 is MRHNA, CDR2 SNTAGT, per germline. The CDR3 DNA sequence: TGTGCCAGCAGTCCAACGGGGTCGGGCGGGGCAGATACGCAGTATTTT. Protein sequence: CASSPTGSGGADTQYF.

The chain recombines TRBV29-1 with TRBJ1-2, with D maybe TRBD1 (6 bases). There are 12 residues in the CDR3. Germline V gene sequence: CDR1 SQVTM, CDR2 ANQGSEA. CDR3 coding DNA: TGCAGGGCCGGGGACACGGACTATGGCTACACCTTC. The encoded protein is CRAGDTDYGYTF. Full variable domain (remainder filled in from reference TRBV29-1 and TRBJ1-2): SAVISQKPSRDICQRGTSLTIQCQVDSQVTMMFWYRQQPGQSLTLIATANQGSEATYESGFVIDKFPISRPNLTFSTLTVSNMSPEDSSIYLCRAGDTDYGYTFGSGTRLTVV.